The rows below give T cell receptor beta chains drawn from one sample of a study of graft-versus-host responses after intestinal transplantation. Which antigens these TCRs recognize remains unknown. The assay was immunoSEQ multiplex PCR, and TCRdb's table has in-frame clones only and misses some. In the table there are about 92,000 clones, approximately 90% of which are singletons. Specimen: unstimulated CD8+ T cells sorted from spleen or lymph node cells, collected before intestinal transplant. The receptors shown here come from a human donor who received an intestinal transplant. Both conserved end residues are part of each CDR3. D genes are given only for firm matches. Clone size is given for some rows only: seen once, a few or many times, or a class if the clone is expanded.

J gene,V gene,clone size,D gene,CDR3 DNA,CDR3 protein
TRBJ2-7,TRBV27,once,-,TGTGCCAGCAGTTTTGGTCAGGGGCACGAGCAGTACTTC,CASSFGQGHEQYF
TRBJ1-6,TRBV30,-,TRBD1,TGTGCCTGGAGTAGTGGACAGGGGCGGTCACCCCTCCACTTT,CAWSSGQGRSPLHF
TRBJ2-7,TRBV6-5,-,-,TGTGCCAGCACCCCCGGTGGCGGGAACTACGAGCAGTACTTC,CASTPGGGNYEQYF
TRBJ2-7,TRBV28,-,TRBD1,TGTGCCAGCAGTTTCCCGGGACAGGGTTCCTACGAGCAGTACTTC,CASSFPGQGSYEQYF
TRBJ2-2,TRBV19,-,-,TGTGCCAGTAGTATGGGTCGGAACACCGGGGAGCTGTTTTTT,CASSMGRNTGELFF
TRBJ2-7,TRBV6-5,-,TRBD2,TGTGCCAGCAGTTACGGTAGCGGGAGCTCCTACGAGCAGTACTTC,CASSYGSGSSYEQYF
TRBJ2-3,TRBV4-2,-,TRBD2,TGTGCCAGCAGCTACGGCGGGGGGCCCAGTCCTAGCACAGATACGCAGTATTTT,CASSYGGGPSPSTDTQYF
TRBJ2-1,TRBV11-2,-,TRBD2,TGTGCCAGCAGCTTAGGGGCCCTTCAGCGGGAGGAATACAATGAGCAGTTCTTC,CASSLGALQREEYNEQFF
TRBJ2-2,TRBV4-2,once,-,TGTGCCAGCAGCCAAGAAGAAGCGGGTGCCGGGGAGCTGTTTTTT,CASSQEEAGAGELFF
TRBJ1-1,TRBV13,-,-,TGTGCCAGCAGCCACACTCTGGACAGTAAGGATATTGTCGCTGAAGCTTTCTTT,CASSHTLDSKDIVAEAFF
TRBJ1-2,TRBV28,-,-,TGTGCCAGCAGGCTGCGGGGGACACCTAACTATGGCTACACCTTC,CASRLRGTPNYGYTF
TRBJ2-2,TRBV27,once,-,TGTGCCAGCAGTTTAATAACCGGGGAGCTGTTTTTT,CASSLITGELFF
TRBJ2-7,TRBV13,-,-,TGTGCCAGCAGCCGCGGGGCAGGGGGTCACGAGCAGTACTTC,CASSRGAGGHEQYF
TRBJ1-6,TRBV7-9,-,-,TGTGCCAGCAGGGCCCGTGATTCACCCCTCCACTTT,CASRARDSPLHF
TRBJ2-7,TRBV4-1,-,TRBD1,TGCGCCAGCAGCCAATTCCTTACAGGGGTCTACGAGCAGTACTTC,CASSQFLTGVYEQYF
TRBJ2-3,TRBV5-1,-,TRBD2,TGCGCCAGCAGCCCCTTAGCGGGGGAGAGCACAGATACGCAGTATTTT,CASSPLAGESTDTQYF
TRBJ2-1,TRBV5-6,-,-,TGTGCCAGCAGCTCCGGGAGAACCTACAATGAGCAGTTCTTC,CASSSGRTYNEQFF
TRBJ1-1,TRBV7-9,-,TRBD1,TGTGCCAGCAGCCCCCGGGACAGGCTGAACACTGAAGCTTTCTTT,CASSPRDRLNTEAFF
TRBJ1-1,TRBV7-3,-,-,TGTGCCAGCAGTGGGGCCCTTCGTGCGAACACTGAAGCTTTCTTT,CASSGALRANTEAFF
TRBJ1-2,TRBV5-1,-,-,TGTGCCAGCAGCTTGGGCAGAGGCTATGGCTACACCTTC,CASSLGRGYGYTF
TRBJ2-5,TRBV29-1,once,-,TGCAGCGTTGAAGCGTTCAGCCAACGGCCGGACAACCAGAGCAGAGAGACCCAGTACTTC,CSVEAFSQRPDNQSRETQYF
TRBJ1-4,TRBV18,few,TRBD1,TGTGCCAGCTCACCACAGACAGGGGTGGCTCCTGCAACTAATGAAAAACTGTTTTTT,CASSPQTGVAPATNEKLFF
TRBJ2-1,TRBV15,-,TRBD2,TGTGCCACCAGCACCGCCTTCACGACAGGGACTAGCGGGAGGGGTTGGCAGTTCTTC,CATSTAFTTGTSGRGWQFF
TRBJ2-7,TRBV12-5,-,-,TGTGCTAGTGACCCCGGGACGGGGAACTACGAGCAGTACTTC,CASDPGTGNYEQYF
TRBJ2-7,TRBV6-5,few,-,TGTGCCAGCAGCCCCGGGACACTGTTCTACGAGCAGTACTTC,CASSPGTLFYEQYF
TRBJ1-4,TRBV21-1,-,-,TGTGCCAGCGGCCGGCGGGGGGGGCAGAATGAAAAACTGTTTTTT,CASGRRGGQNEKLFF
TRBJ2-7,TRBV27,-,-,TGTGCCAGCAGTTTACTGGGGCACTACGAGCAGTACTTC,CASSLLGHYEQYF
TRBJ2-7,TRBV6-5,-,-,TGTGCCAGCAGTTACGGCACCGGGTCCTCCTACGAGCAGTACTTC,CASSYGTGSSYEQYF
TRBJ1-4,TRBV13,-,TRBD1,TGTGCCAGCTCCGCAGGGGGTGAAAAACTGTTTTTT,CASSAGGEKLFF
TRBJ2-1,TRBV7-3,few,-,TGTGCCAGCAGCTTGAGTGGCTCTGAGCAGTTCTTC,CASSLSGSEQFF
TRBJ2-2,TRBV11-2,-,TRBD2,TGTGCCAGCAGCTTACACGGGGGGACCACCGGGGAGCTGTTTTTT,CASSLHGGTTGELFF
TRBJ1-2,TRBV6-1,-,-,TGTGCCAGCAGTGAATCCACTGGGGAATCCTTC,CASSESTGESF
TRBJ2-7,TRBV4-1,-,TRBD1,TGCGCCAGCAGCCCCTATCCCGGGACAGGGGCGGACGAGCAGTACTTC,CASSPYPGTGADEQYF
TRBJ2-7,TRBV6-5,-,-,TGTGCCAGCAGTTACAGGCTAGCCGGGTCCGACGAGCAGTACTTC,CASSYRLAGSDEQYF
TRBJ2-3,TRBV11-2,-,-,TGTGCCAGCAGCCCCCCGCCGTCTCATACGCAGTATTTT,CASSPPPSHTQYF
TRBJ1-2,TRBV5-1,-,TRBD1,TGCGCCAGCAGCTTGCTCGCAGGGGGAAGGTATGGCTACACCTTC,CASSLLAGGRYGYTF
TRBJ1-5,TRBV7-9,-,-,TGTGCCAGCAGCCCCGAGGGTCATCCCCAGCATTTT,CASSPEGHPQHF
TRBJ2-2,TRBV7-6,-,-,TGTGCCAGCAGCTTAGAGTCCGCCGGGGAGCTGTTTTTT,CASSLESAGELFF
TRBJ2-7,TRBV6-5,-,TRBD2,TGTGCCAGCAGTTCACAACCGGGACTAGCCGGGAACGAGCAGTACTTC,CASSSQPGLAGNEQYF
TRBJ2-3,TRBV29-1,-,-,TGCAGCGTTGAAGGGGACTTGCACACAGATACGCAGTATTTT,CSVEGDLHTDTQYF
TRBJ2-2,TRBV6-5,-,-,TGTGCCAGCAGTTCTCTCTCAGGCGGGGAGCTGTTTTTT,CASSSLSGGELFF
TRBJ2-3,TRBV15,-,-,TGTGCCACCAGCAGAGCGAGGATCTACACAGATACGCAGTATTTT,CATSRARIYTDTQYF
TRBJ2-5,TRBV11-2,-,-,TGTGCCAGCAGCTCTCTTCAAGAGACCCAGTACTTC,CASSSLQETQYF
TRBJ2-1,TRBV6-5,-,-,TGTGCCAGCACTAGTGGGGAGCAGTTCTTC,CASTSGEQFF
TRBJ1-2,TRBV15,-,TRBD1,TGTGCCACCAGCGGACAATCCACTCGGGACAGGGGTGACTATGGCTACACCTTC,CATSGQSTRDRGDYGYTF
TRBJ1-6,TRBV5-6,-,-,TGTGCCAGCAGCTTGGGGGCCGGTAACTCACCCCTCCACTTT,CASSLGAGNSPLHF
TRBJ1-1,TRBV18,-,-,TGTGCCAGCTCACCATCCCAGGGCAAAGCTTTCTTT,CASSPSQGKAFF
TRBJ2-6,TRBV7-2,-,TRBD2,TGTGCCAGCAGCTTAGACTCGGGGGGAGGGGCCAACGTCCTGACTTTC,CASSLDSGGGANVLTF
TRBJ1-2,TRBV4-1,few,-,TGCGCCAGCAGCCGACGTAAACAGGGAAGATATGGCTACACCTTC,CASSRRKQGRYGYTF
TRBJ1-5,TRBV13,-,-,TGTGCCAGCAGCTTAGGGGATCAGCCCCAGCATTTT,CASSLGDQPQHF
TRBJ2-7,TRBV5-6,-,TRBD2,TGTGCCAGCAGCTTATCGGGAAGACTAGCGGGAGCGCACGAGCAGTACTTC,CASSLSGRLAGAHEQYF
TRBJ2-2,TRBV20-1,-,-,TGCAGTGCCAAGGACACCGGGGAGCTGTTTTTT,CSAKDTGELFF
TRBJ2-1,TRBV11-3,-,TRBD1,TGTGCCAGCAGCGCCCGAGCACAGGGGCCGTACAATGAGCAGTTCTTC,CASSARAQGPYNEQFF
TRBJ2-2,TRBV4-1,-,-,TGCGCCAGCAGCCAAGTGGGGGTTACCGGGGAGCTGTTTTTT,CASSQVGVTGELFF
TRBJ1-3,TRBV4-1,-,TRBD1,TGCGCCAGCAGCCGTTCGACAGGGGGCGAAGCTGGAAACACCATATATTTT,CASSRSTGGEAGNTIYF
TRBJ1-1,TRBV4-1,-,-,TGCGCCAGCAGCCAAACCCTCCCTCGGGCACTCAACACTGAAGCTTTCTTT,CASSQTLPRALNTEAFF
TRBJ2-5,TRBV6-1,-,-,TGTGCCATCTCACGGGATAGGGAGACCCAGTACTTC,CAISRDRETQYF
TRBJ1-2,TRBV6-4,-,-,TGTGCCAGCAGCCCTTTAATCGGGGCCGGCTATGGCTACACCTTC,CASSPLIGAGYGYTF